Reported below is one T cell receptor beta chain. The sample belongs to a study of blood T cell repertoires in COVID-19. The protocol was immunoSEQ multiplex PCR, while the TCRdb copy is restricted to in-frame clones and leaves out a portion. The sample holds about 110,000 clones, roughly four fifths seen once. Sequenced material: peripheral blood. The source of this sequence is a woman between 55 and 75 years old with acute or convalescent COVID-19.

The CDR3 coding sequence is TGCGCCAGCAGCCATCCGGCCCAGGGCACCGGGGAGCTGTTTTTT. It codes for CASSHPAQGTGELFF. The J gene is TRBJ2-2, the V gene TRBV4-1; weak D call: TRBD1 (5 bases). The CDR3 runs 15 residues. Germline lookup yields CDR1 MGHRA and CDR2 YSYEKL. Trimming left V 3 bases short and J 4 bases short, with 12 bases between.